This T cell receptor beta chain was found in a study of blood T cells in healthy people across ages. V lost 5 bases, J lost 4 bases, and 16 bases stayed unmatched. Germline CDR1 and CDR2: SGHAT and FQDESV (reference sequence). CDR3 length: 20 residues. A second PCR, run for about 7 to 11 cycles, used a sample-barcoded 5' primer plus a J-beta primer mix. In TCRdb, the 5' RACE reads were re-called with MiXCR into one record per CDR3 protein. This table holds 1.2 million to 1.5 million distinct CDR3 sequences, 42% found once. This clonotype was counted a few times. The sequenced material came from blood. This clonotype was obtained from a woman aged 18-29 years in good health. This chain links TRBV11-1 with TRBJ2-3, with 15 bases that match TRBD2. For the CDR3, the DNA is TGTGCCAGCAGCCCCCCGGAACGGACTAGCGGGAGGGCCGAGGCAGATACGCAGTATTTT. As protein: CASSPPERTSGRAEADTQYF.